This TCR beta chain was sequenced in a study of blood T cell repertoires in COVID-19. Repertoires were generated with immunoSEQ multiplex PCR, while TCRdb's copy carries only in-frame clones and drops some. The data show about 150,000 clones, around 90% seen once. V lost 0 bases and J 4 bases, leaving 9 bases between the germline ends. CDR1 and CDR2 from the germline V gene are LNHNV and YYDKDF (reference sequence). CDR3 length equals 15 residues. The chain links TRBV15 to TRBJ2-2, with D perhaps matching TRBD2 (5 bases). Sequenced sample: PBMCs or T cells enriched from blood (not recorded which). The TCR originated in a woman in her thirties or forties who had been exposed to COVID-19. The CDR3: CATSRDSEATGELFF. CDR3 in DNA: TGTGCCACCAGCAGAGATTCGGAGGCCACCGGGGAGCTGTTTTTT. Looking up the rest from reference TRBV15 and TRBJ2-2 gives the full variable domain: DAMVIQNPRYQVTQFGKPVTLSCSQTLNHNVMYWYQQKSSQAPKLLFHYYDKDFNNEADTPDNFQSRRPNTSFCFLDIRSPGLGDTAMYLCATSRDSEATGELFFGEGSRLTVL.